The 27 T cell receptor beta chains in this list originate from one sample, sequenced in a study of shared clonotypes between healthy human individuals. Profiled with immunoSEQ multiplex PCR; TCRdb holds only in-frame clones, not every one. The sample has approximately 530,000 clones, roughly 95% seen once. Source material: naive CD4+ T cells sorted from blood. Subset noted: CD45RA+ positively selected. All receptors come from a woman in her twenties or thirties in good health.

The CDR3 reads CASSQDRGAGNTIYF. DNA for the CDR3: TGTGCCAGCAGCCAAGATAGGGGCGCTGGAAACACCATATATTTT. The gene calls are TRBV14 and TRBJ1-3, with D tentatively TRBD1 (5 bases). This CDR3 is 15 amino acids long. Trimming took off 0 bases at V and 2 bases at J, with 8 bases between the two ends. Per germline, CDR1 SGHDN and CDR2 FVKESK.

The J gene is TRBJ2-1, the V gene TRBV7-9, with TRBD2 matching over 8 bases. The CDR3 consists of 18 residues. CDR1 is SEHNR, CDR2 FQNEAQ, per germline (reference sequence). V lost 1 base to trimming and J lost 6 bases; unmatched junction nucleotides: 14. CDR3 nucleotide sequence: TGTGCCAGCAGCTTAGAGCGGGAGTGGACCCCCCGGATCAATGAGCAGTTCTTC. The encoded protein is CASSLEREWTPRINEQFF.

This clone showed up just once. The rearrangement uses TRBV6-6 and TRBJ2-5, with D unclear. The J call may be wrong; the DNA end is better matched by TRBJ2-7. Germline assignment: CDR1 MNHNY and CDR2 SVGAGI (reference sequence). The CDR3 loop spans 13 amino acids. This chain's CDR3 is CASSPTETYEQYF. CDR3 nucleotide sequence: TGTGCCAGCAGCCCCACGGAAACCTACGAGCAGTACTTC.

V usage is TRBV5-1 and J usage is TRBJ1-5, with D perhaps TRBD1 (5 bases). The CDR3 is made up of 14 amino acids. Germline CDR1 is SGHRS and CDR2 is YFSETQ. V lost 4 bases and J 4 bases, leaving 12 bases between the germline ends. CDR3 DNA: TGCGCCAGCAGCCCCGGGACGGTTAATCAGCCCCAGCATTTT. Protein product: CASSPGTVNQPQHF.

DNA of the CDR3: TGTGCCTGGACAACCTATCGGACTAGCGGGGACTCCTACGAGCAGTACTTC. It translates to CAWTTYRTSGDSYEQYF. V and J are TRBV30 and TRBJ2-7; 12 bases are shared with TRBD2. CDR1 is GTSNPN, CDR2 SVGIG, per germline (reference sequence). The CDR3 has 17 residues. The J segment lost 0 bases and the V segment lost 4 bases, leaving 10 bases of the junction unmatched.

The chain recombines TRBV7-9 with TRBJ2-2; D gene unclear. The CDR3 extends over 15 amino acids. Trimming removed 5 bases at V and 6 bases at J, with 16 bases between. The germline CDR1 and CDR2 sequences are SEHNR and FQNEAQ (reference sequence). The CDR3 DNA reads as TGTGCCAGCAGCGTTCGTCGGGCTGCTTCCGGGGAGCTGTTTTTT. Residues: CASSVRRAASGELFF.

This chain connects TRBV6-5 to TRBJ2-5; D ambiguous. The germline gives CDR1 MNHEY, CDR2 SVGAGI. V was clipped by 0 bases and J by 3 bases, with 2 bases between them. This CDR3 has 12 amino acids. The CDR3 coding sequence is TGTGCCAGCAGTTACTCGAAAGAGACCCAGTACTTC. Residues: CASSYSKETQYF.

This rearrangement joins TRBV27 to TRBJ2-4, with TRBD1 matching over 8 bases. CDR1 MNHEY and CDR2 SMNVEV come from the germline V gene (reference sequence). V was clipped by 5 bases and J by 6 bases; unmatched bases: 9. The CDR3 consists of 15 residues. The CDR3: CASSTGDRGVNIQYF. The CDR3 region has the DNA TGTGCCAGCAGTACCGGCGACAGGGGCGTAAACATTCAGTACTTC.

The V gene is TRBV4-1, the J gene TRBJ1-2; D might be TRBD1 (5 bases). The V end was cut by 4 bases, the J end by 1 base, with 22 bases between. CDR3 length equals 18 residues. CDR1 and CDR2 (germline): MGHRA, YSYEKL. The CDR3 sequence: CASSPYGAVGLGNYGYTF. DNA for the CDR3: TGCGCCAGCAGCCCTTATGGGGCAGTGGGCCTAGGTAACTATGGCTACACCTTC.

A remark on this clone: Other DNA sequences from this sample encode an identical CDR3 as well. The V gene is TRBV11-2, the J gene TRBJ2-2; no definite D call. Trimming took off 1 base at V and 2 bases at J, with 2 bases between the two ends. The germline gives CDR1 SGHAT, CDR2 FQNNGV. The length of the CDR3 is 13 residues. The chain's CDR3 is CASSLVNTGELFF. The CDR3 nucleotides read TGTGCCAGCAGCTTAGTAAACACCGGGGAGCTGTTTTTT.

This clone was picked up one time. This chain connects TRBV5-5 to TRBJ2-1, with 11 bases aligning to TRBD2. The CDR3 totals 17 residues. Germline values: CDR1 SGHKS, CDR2 YYEKEE (reference sequence). V lost 4 bases, J lost 3 bases, and 9 bases stayed unmatched. The CDR3 DNA is TGTGCCAGCAGCCTTGGGGTACTAGCGGGAGTCTACAATGAGCAGTTCTTC. Encoded protein: CASSLGVLAGVYNEQFF.

The chain joins TRBV5-1 to TRBJ1-4; 10 bases align to TRBD1. Unmatched junction bases numbered 5, after V lost 4 bases and J lost 8 bases. The CDR3 totals 14 residues. CDR1 and CDR2 (germline): SGHRS, YFSETQ. CDR3 DNA sequence: TGCGCCAGCAGCACCGGGACAGGGGAAGAAAAACTGTTTTTT. Its translation is CASSTGTGEEKLFF.

This clone was recorded once. The chain joins TRBV5-4 to TRBJ2-3; 11 nucleotides line up with TRBD2. V gave up 0 bases and J gave up 4 bases; unmatched junction bases: 1. Germline CDR1 SGHNT, CDR2 YYREEE (reference sequence). The CDR3 contains 15 residues. This CDR3 reads CASSLDSGRADTQYF. CDR3 nucleotides: TGTGCCAGCAGCTTGGATAGCGGGAGGGCAGATACGCAGTATTTT.

V gene TRBV5-7 combines with J gene TRBJ1-2; 8 bases align to TRBD1. TRBV5-7 is classed as an ORF, of uncertain function. The trim removed 0 bases at V and 3 bases at J, leaving 10 bases unmatched. This CDR3 has 17 residues. Here the CDR3 DNA reads TGTGCCAGCAGCTTGGGGGTTCGGCAGGGGGCACACTATGGCTACACCTTC. Protein: CASSLGVRQGAHYGYTF.

The chain employs TRBV7-8 and TRBJ2-7, with D maybe TRBD2 (5 bases). Germline loops: CDR1 SGHVS, CDR2 FQNEAQ. The CDR3 consists of 18 residues. V shed 2 bases and J shed 0 bases, with 20 bases lying between them. The CDR3 DNA reads TGTGCCAGCAGCTTACACGGCGCCCTAGCCCTGAGCTCCTACGAGCAGTACTTC. This encodes CASSLHGALALSSYEQYF.

V is TRBV6-1 and J is TRBJ2-5, with 9 bases identical to TRBD1. With V trimmed by 0 bases and J by 7 bases, 6 bases remained unmatched. The V gene's germline CDR1 is MNHNS and CDR2 SASEGT. There are 15 residues in the CDR3. The CDR3 region is CASSEAGQGWGTQYF. The DNA for the CDR3 is TGTGCCAGCAGTGAAGCTGGACAGGGGTGGGGGACCCAGTACTTC.

The rearrangement links TRBV5-1 to TRBJ2-1; no reliable D call. V was pared by 2 bases and J by 8 bases, with 17 bases between. Germline V gene lookup returns CDR1 SGHRS and CDR2 YFSETQ. CDR3 size: 15 residues. The DNA for the CDR3 is TGCGCCAGCAGCTTCCTGGGCTTTGGGTGGGATGAGCAGTTCTTC. Translating gives CASSFLGFGWDEQFF.

The chain links TRBV19 to TRBJ1-4; TRBD1 might be the D (5 bases). The germline V and J ends were trimmed by 1 base and 0 bases, with 12 bases remaining between them. This CDR3 has 17 amino acids. The germline gives CDR1 LNHDA, CDR2 SQIVND (reference sequence). The chain's CDR3 is CASSIGFGTATNEKLFF. CDR3 in DNA: TGTGCCAGTAGTATAGGTTTCGGGACTGCAACTAATGAAAAACTGTTTTTT.

V gene TRBV7-9 combines with J gene TRBJ1-2; weak D call: TRBD1 (5 bases). CDR3 length: 15 residues. Trimming stripped 1 base from V and 3 bases from J, with 12 bases between. Germline CDR1 reads SEHNR; CDR2 reads FQNEAQ (reference sequence). CDR3 sequence: CASSLVGTGYYGYTF. The CDR3 nucleotides are TGTGCCAGCAGCTTAGTAGGGACTGGATACTATGGCTACACCTTC.

This clone was counted a single time. This rearrangement joins TRBV5-1 to TRBJ2-5; tentatively, D is TRBD1 (5 bases). Matching the DNA end better, TRBJ2-7 makes the J call doubtful. CDR1 and CDR2 (germline): SGHRS, YFSETQ. The CDR3 runs 14 residues. The CDR3 region is CASRIQGFLDEQYF. CDR3 bases: TGCGCCAGCAGGATCCAGGGTTTTCTGGACGAGCAGTACTTC.

The V gene is TRBV14, the J gene TRBJ2-7; no definite D call. Germline CDR1 reads SGHDN; CDR2 reads FVKESK. The CDR3 has 13 amino acids. Trimming removed 4 bases from V and 3 bases from J, with 10 bases in between. The CDR3 region is CASSPASSYEQYF. CDR3 nucleotide sequence: TGTGCCAGCAGCCCGGCCAGCAGCTACGAGCAGTACTTC.

As to this clone: This sample includes further DNA sequences coding for the same CDR3. The chain joins TRBV5-1 to TRBJ2-5, with 8 positions matching TRBD1. This CDR3 region has 14 residues. CDR1 and CDR2 (germline): SGHRS, YFSETQ. V lost 0 bases and J lost 2; bases outside the gene matches: 0. DNA for the CDR3: TGCGCCAGCAGCTTGGGGACAGGGCAAGAGACCCAGTACTTC. Translation: CASSLGTGQETQYF.

The V gene is TRBV29-1, the J gene TRBJ2-1; D is uncertain. The germline CDR1 and CDR2 sequences are SQVTM and ANQGSEA. The CDR3 extends over 16 amino acids. Trimming cost V 5 bases and J 5 bases, with 22 bases left between them. CDR3 sequence reads: CSVPYSFPHYNNEQFF. The CDR3 DNA sequence: TGCAGCGTTCCCTACAGTTTCCCCCACTACAACAATGAGCAGTTCTTC.

The chain has TRBV7-2 and TRBJ1-1; D not certain. The V and J ends lost 5 bases and 3 bases respectively, with 10 bases between them. The CDR3 loop spans 13 amino acids. Germline-derived CDR1 and CDR2 are SGHTA and FQGNSA. The CDR3 sequence: CASSLGSDTEAFF. The CDR3, as DNA: TGTGCCAGCAGCCTCGGTTCGGACACTGAAGCTTTCTTT.

The J gene is TRBJ1-5, the V gene TRBV15, with 10 bases identical to TRBD1. Germline values: CDR1 LNHNV, CDR2 YYDKDF (reference sequence). This CDR3 has 16 amino acids. The ends lost 3 bases at V and 5 bases at J; junction bases unmatched: 7. Here the CDR3 reads CATSSRGQGIDQPQHF. The CDR3 DNA is TGTGCCACCAGCAGTAGGGGACAGGGGATAGATCAGCCCCAGCATTTT.

V usage is TRBV7-9 and J usage is TRBJ2-7; maybe TRBD2 (6 bases). The CDR3 runs to 12 residues. CDR1 and CDR2 from the germline V gene are SEHNR and FQNEAQ (reference sequence). The V end was cut by 8 bases, the J end by 2 bases, with 10 bases between. The CDR3 spells CASRGGTYEQYF. In DNA, the CDR3 is TGTGCCAGCCGAGGAGGGACCTACGAGCAGTACTTC.

The chain couples TRBV27 to TRBJ1-1; D ambiguous. The CDR3 runs 13 residues. Germline CDR1 is MNHEY and CDR2 is SMNVEV (reference sequence). Deletions cut 2 bases from V and 1 base from J, with 5 bases between. CDR3 protein: CASSLDGNTEAFF. The CDR3 DNA follows: TGTGCCAGCAGTTTAGACGGGAACACTGAAGCTTTCTTT.